The rows below give T cell receptor beta chains drawn from one sample of a study of blood T cells in healthy people across ages. A single record per CDR3 protein comes from TCRdb applying MiXCR to the 5' RACE reads. This sample yields about 570,000 distinct CDR3 sequences, of which approximately 30% are seen a single time; 18% belongs to the top ten. Input material: blood. Receptors originate from a woman aged 70-85 years in good health. Both conserved end residues are part of each CDR3. The D gene is left open where the match is weak. Some rows have no size entry. The others give once, few or many, or a class for an expanded clone.

v_call	clone_size	j_call	d_call	cdr3_nt	cdr3_aa
TRBV27	few	TRBJ2-5	NA	TGTGCCAGCAGTTTATTGGTGGGGGCGGCGAAAGACGGGCAGTACTTC	CASSLLVGAAKDGQYF
TRBV20-1	few	TRBJ1-6	NA	TGCAGTGCTAGAGATTCTAGGCTAGGCTCACCCCTCCACTTT	CSARDSRLGSPLHF
TRBV12-3/TRBV12-4	NA	TRBJ1-4	NA	TGTGCCAGCAGTTCGGGGGGCATTGGTAATGAAAAACTGTTTTTT	CASSSGGIGNEKLFF
TRBV6-2/TRBV6-3	many	TRBJ2-3	TRBD2	TGTGCCAGCAGCCCTATGGTGGGACTAGCAATCACAGATACGCAGTATTTT	CASSPMVGLAITDTQYF
TRBV19	once	TRBJ1-2	TRBD1	TGTGCCAGTACCGACGGGACAGGGGACTATGGCTACACCTTC	CASTDGTGDYGYTF
TRBV3-1	NA	TRBJ1-4	NA	TGTGCCAGCAGCCAAGATATGGGATGGGCTAATGAAAAACTGTTTTTT	CASSQDMGWANEKLFF
TRBV12-3/TRBV12-4	many	TRBJ2-3	TRBD2	TGTGCCAGCAGCCCGGGACTAGCGGGGAGAGATACGCAGTATTTT	CASSPGLAGRDTQYF
TRBV6-5	few	TRBJ1-2	NA	TGTGCCAGCAGTTTCGGGACCCCACTCCCTGGCTACACCTTC	CASSFGTPLPGYTF
TRBV7-2	NA	TRBJ2-5	NA	TGTGCCAGCAGCGCCGGGACCAACCAAGAGACCCAGTACTTC	CASSAGTNQETQYF
TRBV19	NA	TRBJ1-2	NA	TGTGCCAGTAGCCCATACCGGGGGGACTATGGCTACACCTTC	CASSPYRGDYGYTF
TRBV20-1	few	TRBJ1-6	NA	TGCAGTGCTAAGTCTCCACTTCCTCGTAACTCACCCCTCCACTTT	CSAKSPLPRNSPLHF
TRBV20-1	once	TRBJ2-7	NA	TGCAGTGCCATAGCAGGGTCTCTAGGCGGTATGGAGCAGTACTTC	CSAIAGSLGGMEQYF
TRBV9	NA	TRBJ1-3	NA	TGTGCCAGCAGTCGTAGAGCGACAATCTCTGGAAACACCATATATTTT	CASSRRATISGNTIYF
TRBV19	NA	TRBJ1-3	NA	TGTGCCAGTAGGAAAACACAGGCATCTGGAAACACCATATATTTT	CASRKTQASGNTIYF
TRBV10-3	NA	TRBJ1-5	NA	TGTGCCACCAGTGAGACTAACTTCATCCAGCCCCAGCATTTT	CATSETNFIQPQHF
TRBV28	few	TRBJ1-2	NA	TGTGCCAGCAGTGTTCCCGGGACGGGCTATGGCTACACCTTC	CASSVPGTGYGYTF
TRBV12-3/TRBV12-4	NA	TRBJ1-2	NA	TGTGCCAGCAGTTTGGCCCAGAACTATGGCTACACCTTC	CASSLAQNYGYTF
TRBV7-3	few	TRBJ2-3	TRBD1	TGTGCCAGCAGCACCCGACAGGGTGGCACGCAGTATTTT	CASSTRQGGTQYF
TRBV20-1	NA	TRBJ2-1	NA	TGCAGTGCTAGAGATATCAGGGGAAGTAACGAGCATTTCTTC	CSARDIRGSNEHFF
TRBV9	NA	TRBJ1-1	TRBD1	TGTGCCAGCAGCGTAGTGGGACAGCTCAAGAACACTGAAGCTTTCTTT	CASSVVGQLKNTEAFF
TRBV11-2	NA	TRBJ1-2	NA	TGTGCCAGCACCGCCGAGGGATATGGCTACACCTTC	CASTAEGYGYTF
TRBV12-3/TRBV12-4	few	TRBJ1-1	NA	TGTGCCAGCAAGGTGGAGAAAAACACTGAAGCTTTCTTT	CASKVEKNTEAFF
TRBV5-1	NA	TRBJ1-5	TRBD1	TGCGCCAGCAGCGTAGACAGGGGCAATCAGCCCCAGCATTTT	CASSVDRGNQPQHF
TRBV30	NA	TRBJ1-4	NA	TGTGCCTGGAGTCCACAGGGTGTTCCCCCCAAACTGTTTTTT	CAWSPQGVPPKLFF
TRBV29-1	NA	TRBJ2-7	TRBD1	TGCAGCGTTGGAAGGGGGCTCAGGTACGAGCAGTACTTC	CSVGRGLRYEQYF
TRBV20-1	NA	TRBJ2-1	TRBD2	TGCAGTGCTCGGACTAGCGGGGGAGAGCAGTTCTTC	CSARTSGGEQFF
TRBV21-1	NA	TRBJ2-5	NA	TGTGCCAGCAGCAAAGACGGGACCCAGTACTTC	CASSKDGTQYF
TRBV20-1	NA	TRBJ2-3	NA	TGCAGTGCTAGAGATTTGGCGGAACGATACACAGATACGCAGTATTTT	CSARDLAERYTDTQYF
TRBV7-2	few	TRBJ2-1	NA	TGTGCCAGCAGCTTAGCGTGGGGGTCATACAATGAGCAGTTCTTC	CASSLAWGSYNEQFF
TRBV4-1	NA	TRBJ1-2	NA	TGCGCCAGCAGCCAAGATCACCTACCTCAATATGGCTACACCTTC	CASSQDHLPQYGYTF
TRBV3-1	NA	TRBJ1-3	NA	TGTGCCAGCGGTCACCGGACAACCGGCTCTGGAAACACCATATATTTT	CASGHRTTGSGNTIYF
TRBV20-1	few	TRBJ2-7	NA	TGCAGTGCTCTACAAGGGGGTCTGAACGAGCAGTACTTC	CSALQGGLNEQYF
TRBV2	few	TRBJ1-4	NA	TGTGCCAGCAGGGCAGGGCCGATGTGGAAACTGTTTTTT	CASRAGPMWKLFF
TRBV20-1	NA	TRBJ1-2	TRBD1	TGCAGCGCTAGAGTCAGGACAGGGGGCTTTGGCTACACCTTC	CSARVRTGGFGYTF
TRBV12-3/TRBV12-4	few	TRBJ2-5	TRBD2	TGTGCCAGCAAAACAGCGGGGGCCCAAGAGACCCAGTACTTC	CASKTAGAQETQYF
TRBV18	NA	TRBJ2-7	TRBD1	TGTGCCAGCTCACCGCACAGGGGTCGGGTCGAGCAGTACTTC	CASSPHRGRVEQYF
TRBV25-1	many	TRBJ2-5	NA	TGTGCCAGCAGTGACCCGCGGGTCCGAGAGACCCAGTACTTC	CASSDPRVRETQYF
TRBV19	NA	TRBJ2-1	TRBD2	TGTGCCAGTAGTTGGGCTAGCGGGCGTTTTCTTTACAATGGGCAGTTCTTC	CASSWASGRFLYNGQFF
TRBV5-1	few	TRBJ1-4	TRBD1	TGCGCCAGCAGTTCGAGGAGGGGGCGCGGGGAAAAACTGTTTTTT	CASSSRRGRGEKLFF
TRBV20-1	NA	TRBJ2-7	TRBD2	TGCAGTGCGATGGGGGGGGACTTAACCTACGAGCAGTACTTC	CSAMGGDLTYEQYF
TRBV27	few	TRBJ2-7	NA	TGTGCCAGCAGTTCGGGAGCCCTTTACGAGCAGTACTTC	CASSSGALYEQYF
TRBV5-1	NA	TRBJ1-1	NA	TGCGCCAGCAGCTTGGGAGTGTCAGGGCGAGCTTTCTTT	CASSLGVSGRAFF
TRBV7-7	NA	TRBJ2-7	TRBD1	TGTGCCAGCAGCGAAAGACAGGGCTCCTACGAGCAGTACTTC	CASSERQGSYEQYF
TRBV5-6	once	TRBJ2-7	NA	TGTGCCAGCAGCTTGGAAAGATTCTCCTACGAGCAGTACTTC	CASSLERFSYEQYF